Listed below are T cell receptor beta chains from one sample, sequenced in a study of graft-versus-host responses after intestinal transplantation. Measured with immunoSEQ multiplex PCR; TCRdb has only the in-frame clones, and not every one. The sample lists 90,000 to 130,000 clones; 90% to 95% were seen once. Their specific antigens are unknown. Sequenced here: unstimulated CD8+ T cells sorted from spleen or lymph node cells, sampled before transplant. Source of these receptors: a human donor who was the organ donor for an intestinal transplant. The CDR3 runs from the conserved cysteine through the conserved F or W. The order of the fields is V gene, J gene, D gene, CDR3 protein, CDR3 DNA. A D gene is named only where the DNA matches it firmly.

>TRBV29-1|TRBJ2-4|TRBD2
CSVVGTSGSSRAKNIQYF
TGCAGCGTTGTAGGGACTAGCGGGAGTAGTAGGGCCAAAAACATTCAGTACTTC
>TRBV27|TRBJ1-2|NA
CASSLVANYGYTF
TGTGCCAGCAGTTTGGTAGCTAACTATGGCTACACCTTC
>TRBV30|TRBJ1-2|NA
CAWQDSLLGYTF
TGTGCCTGGCAGGACAGCTTACTCGGCTACACCTTC
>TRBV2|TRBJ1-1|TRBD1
CASSPTGTEAFF
TGTGCCAGCAGTCCGACAGGGACTGAAGCTTTCTTT
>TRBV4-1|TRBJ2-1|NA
CASSQARGNEQFF
TGCGCCAGCAGCCAGGCCAGGGGCAATGAGCAGTTCTTC
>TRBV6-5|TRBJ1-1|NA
CASSYEGTDEAFF
TGTGCCAGCAGTTACGAGGGTACCGATGAAGCTTTCTTT
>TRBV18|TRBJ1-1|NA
CASSPPERRTEAFF
TGTGCCAGCTCACCACCGGAACGAAGGACTGAAGCTTTCTTT
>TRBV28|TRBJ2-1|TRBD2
CASPKFGGEAIDEQFF
TGTGCCAGCCCGAAATTTGGGGGGGAGGCCATAGATGAGCAGTTCTTC
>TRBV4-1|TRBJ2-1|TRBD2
CASSQGLRGRSHNEQFF
TGCGCCAGCAGCCAAGGGTTACGCGGGAGGTCCCACAATGAGCAGTTCTTC
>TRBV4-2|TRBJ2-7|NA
CASSQGGGTPSPDYEQYF
TGTGCCAGCAGCCAAGGCGGCGGGACCCCTTCTCCAGACTACGAGCAGTACTTC
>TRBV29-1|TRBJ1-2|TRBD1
CSALTGEGYGYTF
TGCAGCGCCTTGACAGGGGAGGGGTATGGCTACACCTTC